The rows below give T cell receptor beta chains drawn from one sample of a study of T cells in Graves' hyperthyroidism and ophthalmopathy. One entry per CDR3 protein, called by TCRdb with MiXCR from the multiplex PCR reads. The table has roughly 740,000 distinct CDR3 sequences, about a sixth seen once. Sequencing was performed on blood. The receptors here all came from a man younger than 35 with Graves' hyperthyroidism. Both conserved end residues are part of each CDR3. A D gene is named only where the DNA matches it firmly. Clone size, where shown, is once, few, many, or a class for clones that have expanded.

d_call	v_call	j_call	clone_size	cdr3_nt	cdr3_aa
TRBD2	TRBV9	TRBJ2-3	.	TGTGCCAGCAGCGCAGGGGCGGGAGGGCCCACAGATACGCAGTATTTT	CASSAGAGGPTDTQYF
.	TRBV11-2	TRBJ2-7	.	TGTGCCAGCAGCTTGGGCCGGGACACATACTACGAGCAGTACTTC	CASSLGRDTYYEQYF
TRBD2	TRBV7-9	TRBJ2-1	many	TGTGCCAGCAGCCAGGGACTAGCGGGGAGAAGCTTCAGTGAGCAGTTCTTC	CASSQGLAGRSFSEQFF
.	TRBV7-2	TRBJ1-2	few	TGTGCCAGCAGCTTAGATTTGGAACGAACGGGCTACACCTTC	CASSLDLERTGYTF
.	TRBV6-5	TRBJ1-1	many	TGTGCCAGCAGTTACTATCCGGAAGACACTGAAGCTTTCTTT	CASSYYPEDTEAFF
.	TRBV5-1	TRBJ2-7	.	TGCGCCAGCAGGAGGAGTGGAAGCTCCTACGAGCAGTACTTC	CASRRSGSSYEQYF
.	TRBV12-3/TRBV12-4	TRBJ2-1	many	TGTGCCAGCAGTTTTCGGACAGGGAGGGATGAGCAGTTCTTC	CASSFRTGRDEQFF
TRBD1	TRBV12-3/TRBV12-4	TRBJ1-2	many	TGTGCCAGCGGACAGGGCGGTCCTTCGCCGAGTGGAGGCTACACCTTC	CASGQGGPSPSGGYTF
TRBD1	TRBV24-1	TRBJ2-2	.	TGTGCCACCAGTGATCAGGACAGGCTGGAGCTGTTTTTT	CATSDQDRLELFF
TRBD1	TRBV6-4	TRBJ1-1	few	TGTGCCAGCAGGAAGACAGGGGGCCCGAGCATGAACACTGAAGCTTTCTTT	CASRKTGGPSMNTEAFF
.	TRBV7-3	TRBJ1-2	few	TGTGCCAGCAGCTCGGGGGGGAGGGGCTACACCTTC	CASSSGGRGYTF
.	TRBV12-3/TRBV12-4	TRBJ2-7	many	TGTGCCAGCAGTTTATCACCTGTCGCCTCCTACGAGCAGTACTTC	CASSLSPVASYEQYF
.	TRBV3-1	TRBJ2-7	many	TGTGCCAGCAGCCAAGGCAGGGGCTACGAGCAGTACTTC	CASSQGRGYEQYF
TRBD2	TRBV7-8	TRBJ2-7	.	TGTGCCAGCAGCTTCTTGGGACTAGCGAAATACGAGCAGTACTTC	CASSFLGLAKYEQYF
.	TRBV3-1	TRBJ2-1	.	TGTGCCAGCAGCCATCTCCTCCGCCCAGGGGGGTACAATGAGCAGTTCTTC	CASSHLLRPGGYNEQFF
TRBD2	TRBV20-1	TRBJ2-5	.	TGCAGTGCTAGAGAAGGGACTAGAGCGGGCCAGTACTTC	CSAREGTRAGQYF
.	TRBV2	TRBJ2-7	many	TGTGCCAGCAGGGCGGACAGAAGGATACGCCGTACCGAGCAGTACTTC	CASRADRRIRRTEQYF
TRBD1	TRBV3-1	TRBJ1-2	many	TGTGCCAGCAGCTTAACTCCCAGGGGGTATGGCTACACCTTC	CASSLTPRGYGYTF
.	TRBV2	TRBJ1-6	many	TGTGCCAGTTCTGGAGAGGAGGATTCACCCCTCCACTTT	CASSGEEDSPLHF
.	TRBV7-9	TRBJ2-5	.	TGTGCCAGCAGCTTAGCGGAAGGGTTTGAGACCCAGTACTTC	CASSLAEGFETQYF
TRBD2	TRBV6-1	TRBJ2-1	.	TGTGCCAGCAGTGAACACCTAGCGGGAGGGCCGGGGGGCTCCTACAATGAGCAGTTCTTC	CASSEHLAGGPGGSYNEQFF
TRBD2	TRBV28	TRBJ2-7	many	TGTGCCAGCAGTATCCTAGCGGGGGCCTACGAGCAGTACTTC	CASSILAGAYEQYF
.	TRBV7-2	TRBJ2-5	.	TGTGCCAGCAGCCCTAGCGTTGGAGAGACCCAGTACTTC	CASSPSVGETQYF
.	TRBV9	TRBJ2-1	.	TGTGCCAGCAGCGGGGGGCTAGGAGCCTACAATGAGCAGTTCTTC	CASSGGLGAYNEQFF
.	TRBV7-9	TRBJ2-7	many	TGTGCCAGCAGCTGGGACGGTTCCGAGCAGTACTTC	CASSWDGSEQYF
TRBD2	TRBV4-1	TRBJ2-2	.	TGCGCCAGCAGCCAAGCTGCACTAGCGGGAGGGTTAGGCGGGGAGCTGTTTTTT	CASSQAALAGGLGGELFF
TRBD2	TRBV29-1	TRBJ2-3	.	TGCAGCGTTGAACTTCGACTAGCGCCCACAGATACGCAGTATTTT	CSVELRLAPTDTQYF
.	TRBV6-2/TRBV6-3	TRBJ1-5	many	TGTGCCAGCAGTGCACAGGATTATCAGCCCCAGCATTTT	CASSAQDYQPQHF
TRBD1	TRBV5-1	TRBJ1-1	.	TGCGCCAGCAGCGGGGGACAGGGGATAGAAGCTTTCTTT	CASSGGQGIEAFF
.	TRBV6-1	TRBJ1-5	.	TGTGCCAGCAGTGAAGGACAGTATAGCAATCAGCCCCAGCATTTT	CASSEGQYSNQPQHF
TRBD2	TRBV5-8	TRBJ2-3	many	TGTGCCAGCAGCTTGGCCTTTGCGGGAGGCGATACGCAGTATTTT	CASSLAFAGGDTQYF
TRBD2	TRBV10-3	TRBJ2-1	many	TGTGCCATCAGTGCGTCTAGCGGGAGTTATTCCTACAATGAGCAGTTCTTC	CAISASSGSYSYNEQFF
TRBD2	TRBV6-1	TRBJ2-3	.	TGTGCCAGCAGTGAAAGCGGGACTAGCACAGATACGCAGTATTTT	CASSESGTSTDTQYF
TRBD1	TRBV6-1	TRBJ1-4	few	TGTGCCAGCACCAGACAGGGGTGGGGTGAAAAACTGTTTTTT	CASTRQGWGEKLFF
TRBD2	TRBV11-3	TRBJ2-7	.	TGTGCCAGCAGCAACCGACTAGCGGGAGGGCCCGTTTACGAGCAGTACTTC	CASSNRLAGGPVYEQYF
.	TRBV20-1	TRBJ2-7	.	TGCAGTGCTAGAGACCTTGGGGACCCAATGGGTTCTCGGGAGCAGTACTTC	CSARDLGDPMGSREQYF
TRBD2	TRBV5-5	TRBJ2-7	few	TGTGCCAGCAGCTTACGGGAGGGCCCAGACGAGCAGTACTTC	CASSLREGPDEQYF
TRBD1	TRBV20-1	TRBJ2-7	.	TGCAGTGCGGAATCCCGCGGGCAGGGGGCCGCCTACGAGCAGTACTTC	CSAESRGQGAAYEQYF
TRBD2	TRBV20-1	TRBJ2-1	many	TGCAGTGCTGTCCTGGCGGGAGGACGGAATGAGCAGTTCTTC	CSAVLAGGRNEQFF
.	TRBV2	TRBJ2-2	.	TGTGCCAGCAGGACCGCAGGCGCCGGGGAGCTGTTTTTT	CASRTAGAGELFF
.	TRBV6-1	TRBJ2-7	many	TGTGCCAGCAGTCCAGGGCCTGTTATCTACGAGCAGTACTTC	CASSPGPVIYEQYF
TRBD1	TRBV7-9	TRBJ2-5	.	TGTGCCAGCAGCTCGGGGACAGGGCCCCAAGAGACCCAGTACTTC	CASSSGTGPQETQYF
.	TRBV28	TRBJ1-6	many	TGTGCCAGCACCCAGCCATGGGGGAAAAGCAATTCACCCCTCCACTTT	CASTQPWGKSNSPLHF